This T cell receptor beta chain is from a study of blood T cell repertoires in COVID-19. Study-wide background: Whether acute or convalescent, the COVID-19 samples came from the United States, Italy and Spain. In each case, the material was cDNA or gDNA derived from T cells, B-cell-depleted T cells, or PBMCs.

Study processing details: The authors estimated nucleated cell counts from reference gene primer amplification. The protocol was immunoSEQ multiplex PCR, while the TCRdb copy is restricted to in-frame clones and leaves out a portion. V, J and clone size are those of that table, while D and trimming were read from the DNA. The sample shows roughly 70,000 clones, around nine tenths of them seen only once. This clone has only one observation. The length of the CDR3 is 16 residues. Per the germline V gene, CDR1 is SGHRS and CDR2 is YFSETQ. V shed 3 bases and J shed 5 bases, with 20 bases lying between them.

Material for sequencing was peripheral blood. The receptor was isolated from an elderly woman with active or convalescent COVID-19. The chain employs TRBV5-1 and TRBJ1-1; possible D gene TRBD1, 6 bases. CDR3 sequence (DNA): TGCGCCAGCAGCTGGCGGGGGGGCGAAGGAGGGACTGAAGCTTTCTTT. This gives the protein CASSWRGGEGGTEAFF.